This TCR beta chain is from a study of early T cells in non-severe SARS-CoV-2 infection (dated by TCRdb to the early 2020s). For the study in its entirety: Because TCR sequencing relied on bulk RNA taken from unsorted whole blood, pairing of alpha and beta chains was not possible.

This was a case-control study nested in a cohort of healthcare workers in London, UK, who had nasopharyngeal swab PCR tests and blood samples taken every week. Healthcare workers were recruited between 23 and 31 March 2020, during the week of the UK lockdown, and were followed weekly for up to roughly 15 weeks. V is shortened by 3 bases, J by 6 bases, and the region joining them spans 8 bases. Reading the germline V gene gives CDR1 SGHTA and CDR2 FQGTGA. The CDR3 contains 13 residues, cysteine and phenylalanine counted. Only the CDR3 DNA stays, 39 bases, in frame from base 1. Details on this clonotype: The antigen it binds to is not known. No base quality information exists; no much larger clone differs at one position.

The study at large found these results: VDJdb matching was skewed toward anti-spike CD8 responses and likely underestimated virus-specific expansions by missing private and CD4 specificities.

Libraries were constructed by 5' RACE. TCRdb shows the sequencer as NextSeq 500. In the TCR library protocol, unique molecular identifiers were attached to individual cDNA molecules to correct for PCR bias and sequencing error. Sequencing covered both TCR alpha and beta chains, and within each sample the abundances of alpha and beta sequences were tightly co-correlated. The authors' pipeline ran thus. V gene, J gene and CDR3 annotation of TCR sequences was performed with Decombinator V4. Expanded TCRs were defined as changing significantly between any two time points under a Poisson model with p below 0.0001. TCR abundances were normalised to the total number of TCRs sequenced in each sample and reported as counts per million. MAIT TCRs were defined by TRAV1-2 paired with TRAJ12, TRAJ20 or TRAJ33, and iNKT TCRs by TRAV10 paired with TRAJ18. A search of VDJdb, accessed on 1 November 2021, was run for TCRs annotated to CMV, EBV and SARS-CoV-2, with TCRs annotated for multiple antigens excluded. Through fastp at Q25 and MiXCR, TCRdb rebuilt clones from the public reads, retaining in-frame beta chains. Rows merge per CDR3 protein into single entries with the most common DNA and genes. The V and J calls here are based on TCRdb, not the publication. This sample comprises 50,000 or so distinct CDR3 sequences, roughly 13% of them detected only once. The ten largest clonotypes hold 10% of the sample.

The chain links TRBV7-3 with TRBJ2-2; tentative D gene TRBD2, with 5 bases matching. This clonotype was obtained from an adult who was a healthcare worker with PCR-confirmed SARS-CoV-2 infection or an uninfected control (not recorded which). Material for sequencing was whole blood. The nucleotide sequence reads TGTGCCAGCAGCTTCGGGGTTGCCGGGGAGCTGTTTTTT. The translation is CASSFGVAGELFF.